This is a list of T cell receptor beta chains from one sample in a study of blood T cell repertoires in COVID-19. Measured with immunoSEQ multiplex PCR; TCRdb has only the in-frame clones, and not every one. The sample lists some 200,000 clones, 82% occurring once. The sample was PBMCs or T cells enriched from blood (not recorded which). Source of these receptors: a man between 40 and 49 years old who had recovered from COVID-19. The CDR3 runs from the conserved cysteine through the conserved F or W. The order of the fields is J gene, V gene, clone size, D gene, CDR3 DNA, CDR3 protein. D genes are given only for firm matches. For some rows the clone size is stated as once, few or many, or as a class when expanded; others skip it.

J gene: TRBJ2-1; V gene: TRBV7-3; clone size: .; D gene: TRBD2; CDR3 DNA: TGTGCCAGCAGCTCCGGGAGCGGGGACTACAATGAGCAGTTCTTC; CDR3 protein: CASSSGSGDYNEQFF
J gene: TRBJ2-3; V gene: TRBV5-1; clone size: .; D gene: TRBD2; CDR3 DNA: TGCGCCAGCAGCTTAGGCGGGAGTAGGTGGACAGATACGCAGTATTTT; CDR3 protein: CASSLGGSRWTDTQYF
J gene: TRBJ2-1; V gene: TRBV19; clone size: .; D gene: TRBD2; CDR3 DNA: TGTGCCAGTAGTCCCCTAGCGGGAGAGTCGACCGAGCAGTTCTTC; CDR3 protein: CASSPLAGESTEQFF
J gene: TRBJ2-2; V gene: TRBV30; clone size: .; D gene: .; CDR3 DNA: TGTGCCTGGAGTGAGAGTCCTCTGCAAGGGGAGCTGTTTTTT; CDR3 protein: CAWSESPLQGELFF
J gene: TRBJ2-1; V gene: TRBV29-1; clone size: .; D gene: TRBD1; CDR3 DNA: TGCAGCGTTGGGGACAGGGTCTACAATGAGCAGTTCTTC; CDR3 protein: CSVGDRVYNEQFF
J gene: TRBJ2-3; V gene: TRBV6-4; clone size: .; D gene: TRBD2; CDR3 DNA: TGTGCCAGCCCCTTGTTGTCTAGCGGGAGTATAGGTGTTACGCAGTATTTT; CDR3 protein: CASPLLSSGSIGVTQYF
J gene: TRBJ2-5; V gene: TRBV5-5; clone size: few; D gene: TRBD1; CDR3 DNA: TGTGCCAGCAGCACAGGACAGGGGCAAGAGACCCAGTACTTC; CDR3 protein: CASSTGQGQETQYF
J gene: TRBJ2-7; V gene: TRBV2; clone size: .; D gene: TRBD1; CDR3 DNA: TGTGCCAGCAAGGAGACAGGGACCTACGAGCAGTACTTC; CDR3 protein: CASKETGTYEQYF
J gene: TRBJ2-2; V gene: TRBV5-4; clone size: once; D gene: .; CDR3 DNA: TGTGCCAGCAGCCCCACTCGGGGAGTAAGACCGAAGAACACCGGGGAGCTGTTTTTT; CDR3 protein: CASSPTRGVRPKNTGELFF
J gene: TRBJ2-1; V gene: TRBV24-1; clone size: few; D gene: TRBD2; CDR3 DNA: TGTGCCACCAGTGATTTCAAGACTAGCGGGAGGGGAAATGAGCAGTTCTTC; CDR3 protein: CATSDFKTSGRGNEQFF
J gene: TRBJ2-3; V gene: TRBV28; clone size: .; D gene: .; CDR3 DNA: TGTGCCAGCACCATTGCAGCGGAAGATACCACAGATACGCAGTATTTT; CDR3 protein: CASTIAAEDTTDTQYF
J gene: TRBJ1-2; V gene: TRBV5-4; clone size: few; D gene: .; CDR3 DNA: TGTGCCAGCAGCTTGGAGACAGCCTATGGCTACACCTTC; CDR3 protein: CASSLETAYGYTF
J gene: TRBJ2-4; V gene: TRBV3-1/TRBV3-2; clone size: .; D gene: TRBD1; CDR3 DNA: TGTGCCAGCAGCCCCGGGACAGGGGGCTACATTCAGTACTTC; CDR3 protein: CASSPGTGGYIQYF
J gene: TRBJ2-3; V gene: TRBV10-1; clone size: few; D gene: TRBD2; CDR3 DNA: TGCGCCAGCAGTGAGTCGCGGGAGCCAGATACGCAGTATTTT; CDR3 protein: CASSESREPDTQYF
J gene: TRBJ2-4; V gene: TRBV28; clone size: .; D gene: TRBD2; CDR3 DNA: TGTGCCAGCAGTCCGATTCTAGCGGCCCTGGCCAAAAACATTCAGTACTTC; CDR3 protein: CASSPILAALAKNIQYF
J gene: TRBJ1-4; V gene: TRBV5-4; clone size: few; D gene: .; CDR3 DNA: TGTGCCACCGGACAGCCTAATGAAAAACTGTTTTTT; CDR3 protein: CATGQPNEKLFF
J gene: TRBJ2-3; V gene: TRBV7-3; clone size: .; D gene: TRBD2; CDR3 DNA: TGTGCCTCCGGGGATGGGACTAGCGAGGACACAGATACGCAGTATTTT; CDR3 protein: CASGDGTSEDTDTQYF
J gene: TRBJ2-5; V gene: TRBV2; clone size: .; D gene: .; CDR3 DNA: TGTGCCAGCAGTGACAATCAGCGGGAGACCCAGTACTTC; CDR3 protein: CASSDNQRETQYF
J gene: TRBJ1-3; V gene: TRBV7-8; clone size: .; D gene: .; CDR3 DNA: TGTGCCAGCAGACCAGACAGGAATTCTGGAAACACCATATATTTT; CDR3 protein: CASRPDRNSGNTIYF
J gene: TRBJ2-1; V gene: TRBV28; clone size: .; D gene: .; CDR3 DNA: TGTGCCAGCAGTTTGGGGGGAGGACTTGAGCAGTTCTTC; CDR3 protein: CASSLGGGLEQFF
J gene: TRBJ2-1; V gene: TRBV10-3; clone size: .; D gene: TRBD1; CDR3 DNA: TGTGCCATCAGACCTCGGGACAGGTCCTACAATGAGCAGTTCTTC; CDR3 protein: CAIRPRDRSYNEQFF
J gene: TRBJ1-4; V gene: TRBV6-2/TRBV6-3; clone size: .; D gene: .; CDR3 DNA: TGTGCCAGCAGCCGGACAGTGACTAATGAAAAACTGTTTTTT; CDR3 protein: CASSRTVTNEKLFF
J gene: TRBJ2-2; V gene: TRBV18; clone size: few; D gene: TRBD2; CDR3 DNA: TGTGCCAGCTCGCCGACTAGCGGAGCCACCGGGGAGCTGTTTTTT; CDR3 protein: CASSPTSGATGELFF
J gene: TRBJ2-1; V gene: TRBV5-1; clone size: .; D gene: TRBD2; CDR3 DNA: TGCGCCAGCAGCCGGGAGGGGCTAGAATACAATGAGCAGTTCTTC; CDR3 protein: CASSREGLEYNEQFF
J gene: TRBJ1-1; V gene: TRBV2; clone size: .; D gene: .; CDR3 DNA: TGTGCCAGACCCCAAGGGGGAAGGACTGAAGCTTTCTTT; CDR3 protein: CARPQGGRTEAFF
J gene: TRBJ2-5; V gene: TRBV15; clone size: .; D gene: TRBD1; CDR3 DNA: TGTGCCACCAGCAGCCAGGGACAGGGTGGTGAGACCCAGTACTTC; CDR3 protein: CATSSQGQGGETQYF
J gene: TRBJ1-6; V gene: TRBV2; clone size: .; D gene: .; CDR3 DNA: TGTGCCGGATTCAGGGTTTTCGGTTCACCCCTCCACTTT; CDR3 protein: CAGFRVFGSPLHF
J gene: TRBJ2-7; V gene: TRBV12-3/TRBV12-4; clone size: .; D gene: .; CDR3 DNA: TGTGCCAGCAGTTTTCGCGCAGGGTACGAGCAGTACTTC; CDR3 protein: CASSFRAGYEQYF
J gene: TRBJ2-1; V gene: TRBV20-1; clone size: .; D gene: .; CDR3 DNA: TGCAGTGCTAAGGGGAATGAGCAGTTCTTC; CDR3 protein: CSAKGNEQFF
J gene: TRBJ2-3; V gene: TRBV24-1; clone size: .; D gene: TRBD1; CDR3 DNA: TGTGCCACCAGTGATGCAGGGGGCGCAGATACGCAGTATTTT; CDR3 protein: CATSDAGGADTQYF
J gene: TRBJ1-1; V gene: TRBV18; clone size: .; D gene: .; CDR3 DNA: TGTGCCAGCTCACAACAACCATCGGCAGGGTTAAATTTTGAAGCTTTCTTT; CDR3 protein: CASSQQPSAGLNFEAFF
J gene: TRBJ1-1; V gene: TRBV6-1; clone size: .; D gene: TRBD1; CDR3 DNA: TGTGCCAGCAGTGAAGCAGGACAGGGGGCGGGTAGGAACACTGAAGCTTTCTTT; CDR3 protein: CASSEAGQGAGRNTEAFF
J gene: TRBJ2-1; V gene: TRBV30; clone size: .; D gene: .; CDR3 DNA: TGTGCCTGGAAGGGCTACCGGGACTACAATGAGCAGTTCTTC; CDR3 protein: CAWKGYRDYNEQFF
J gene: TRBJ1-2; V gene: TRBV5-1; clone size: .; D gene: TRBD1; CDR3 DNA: TGCGCCAGCAGCTTGAACAGGGACAGGGATGGCTACACCTTC; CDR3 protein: CASSLNRDRDGYTF
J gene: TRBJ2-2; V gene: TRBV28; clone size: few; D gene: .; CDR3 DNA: TGTGCCAGCAGTCCCCTTGACAGCACCGGGGAGCTGTTTTTT; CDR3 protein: CASSPLDSTGELFF
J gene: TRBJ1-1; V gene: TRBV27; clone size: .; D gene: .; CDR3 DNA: TGTGCCAGCAGCCCTGAAGGGGACACTGAAGCTTTCTTT; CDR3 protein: CASSPEGDTEAFF
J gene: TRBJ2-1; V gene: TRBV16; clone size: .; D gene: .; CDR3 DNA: TGTGCCAGCAGCCAACTAGGACAGCTCAATGAGCAGTTCTTC; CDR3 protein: CASSQLGQLNEQFF
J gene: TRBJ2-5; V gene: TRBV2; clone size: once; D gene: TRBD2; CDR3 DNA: TGTGCCAGCACCCACCCGCGGACTAGCGGAGGCCAAGAGACCCAGTACTTC; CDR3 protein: CASTHPRTSGGQETQYF
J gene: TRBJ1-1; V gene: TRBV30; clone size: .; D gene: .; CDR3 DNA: TGTGCCTGGAGGGAGAGGTTGGGACTGACAAACACTGAAGCTTTCTTT; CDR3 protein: CAWRERLGLTNTEAFF
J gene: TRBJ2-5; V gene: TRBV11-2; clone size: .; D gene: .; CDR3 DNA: TGTGCCAGCAGCAGACAGCAGCAAGAGACCCAGTACTTC; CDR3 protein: CASSRQQQETQYF
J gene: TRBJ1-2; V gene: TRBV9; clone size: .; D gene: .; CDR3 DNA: TGTGCCAGCAGCGAGACCACAGTTCCCTATGGCTACACCTTC; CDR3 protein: CASSETTVPYGYTF
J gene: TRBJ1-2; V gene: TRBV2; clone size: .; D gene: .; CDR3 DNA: TGTGCCAGCAGTGAGTGGGGCAGAAACTATGGCTACACCTTC; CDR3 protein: CASSEWGRNYGYTF
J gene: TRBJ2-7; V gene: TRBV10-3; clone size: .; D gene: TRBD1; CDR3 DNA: TGTGCCATCAGTGAGTCAGGTACAGGGGATAGCGAGCAGTACTTC; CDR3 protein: CAISESGTGDSEQYF
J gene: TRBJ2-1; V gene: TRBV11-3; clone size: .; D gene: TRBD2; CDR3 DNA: TGTGCCAGCAGCCCCGGACTAGCGGGAGGGTATGAGCAGTTCTTC; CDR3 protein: CASSPGLAGGYEQFF
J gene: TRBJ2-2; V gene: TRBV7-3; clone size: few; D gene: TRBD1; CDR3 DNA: TGTGCCAGCAGCTTCGCCGGGACAGGGGTGAACGGGGAGCTGTTTTTT; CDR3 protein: CASSFAGTGVNGELFF
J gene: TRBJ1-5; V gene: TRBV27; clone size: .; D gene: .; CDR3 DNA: TGTGCCAGCAGTCCCACGACAGGAGTCCCTAATCAGCCCCAGCATTTT; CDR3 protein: CASSPTTGVPNQPQHF
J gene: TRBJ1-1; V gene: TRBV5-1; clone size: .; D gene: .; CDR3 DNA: TGCGCCAGCAGCTTGGTTCCAGGGGCGAACACTGAAGCTTTCTTT; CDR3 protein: CASSLVPGANTEAFF
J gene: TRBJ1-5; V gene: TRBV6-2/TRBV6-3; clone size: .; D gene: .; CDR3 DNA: TGTGCCAGCAGTGTACAGGGCAATCAGCCCCAGCATTTT; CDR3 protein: CASSVQGNQPQHF
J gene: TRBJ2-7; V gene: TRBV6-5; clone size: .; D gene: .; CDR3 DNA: TGTGCCAGCAGTTACAGTCCGGGACTCTCCTACGAGCAGTACTTC; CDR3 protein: CASSYSPGLSYEQYF
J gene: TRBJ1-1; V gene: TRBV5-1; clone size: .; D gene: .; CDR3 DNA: TGCGCCAGCAGCCCGGACATTATAGCTGAAGCTTTCTTT; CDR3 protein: CASSPDIIAEAFF
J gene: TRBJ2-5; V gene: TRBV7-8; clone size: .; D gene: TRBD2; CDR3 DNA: TGTGCCAGCAGCGCCTCCGGGACTAGCTGGGAGACCCAGTACTTC; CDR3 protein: CASSASGTSWETQYF
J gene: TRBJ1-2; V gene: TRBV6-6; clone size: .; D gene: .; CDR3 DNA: TGTGCCAGCACGGCGGGGGGCTATGGCTACACCTTC; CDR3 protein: CASTAGGYGYTF
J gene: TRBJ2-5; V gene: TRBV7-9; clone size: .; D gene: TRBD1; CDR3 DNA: TGTGCCAGCAGCTGGACACCGGGACAGGGAGAGCCGGAGACCCAGTACTTC; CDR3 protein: CASSWTPGQGEPETQYF
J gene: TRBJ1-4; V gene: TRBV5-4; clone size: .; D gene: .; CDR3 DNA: TGTGCCAGCTCCTCCGGGGGAATCACTAATGAAAAACTGTTTTTT; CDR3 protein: CASSSGGITNEKLFF
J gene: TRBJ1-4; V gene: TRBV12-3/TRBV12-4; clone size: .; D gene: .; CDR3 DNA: TGTGCCAGCGGGATCCTAGCTCAAAAACTGTTTTTT; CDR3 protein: CASGILAQKLFF
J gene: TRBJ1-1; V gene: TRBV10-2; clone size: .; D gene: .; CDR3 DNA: TGCGCCAGCAGTGAGTTAACAGGTCCCGGAAGTTCCAACACTGAAGCTTTCTTT; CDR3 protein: CASSELTGPGSSNTEAFF
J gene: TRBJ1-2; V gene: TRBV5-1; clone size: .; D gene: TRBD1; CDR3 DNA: TGCGCCAGCAGCTTGAGGACAGGGGGCTCGGATGGCTACACCTTC; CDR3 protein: CASSLRTGGSDGYTF